Each of the 10 T cell receptor beta chains below was sequenced from the same sample in a study of blood T cell repertoires in COVID-19. Clones were read by immunoSEQ multiplex PCR, and TCRdb kept only the in-frame ones, dropping some. The repertoire holds 95,000 to 110,000 clones, with approximately 90% as singletons. Specimen: peripheral blood. These receptors all come from a middle-aged man with active or convalescent COVID-19.

This chain joins TRBV28 and TRBJ2-5; D gene ambiguous. The ends were cut back, 5 bases at V and 2 bases at J, with 12 bases in the middle. This CDR3 region has 14 residues. The germline V gene encodes CDR1 MDHEN and CDR2 SYDVKM. This CDR3 reads CASSPDTRQETQYF. CDR3 nucleotides: TGTGCCAGCAGTCCCGACACCAGACAAGAGACCCAGTACTTC.

The CDR3 DNA reads TGTGCCAGCAGTGAAACGTTCCAGGGTAACTATGGCTACACCTTC. This translates into CASSETFQGNYGYTF. The chain has TRBV6-1 and TRBJ1-2; tentatively, D is TRBD1 (5 bases). The CDR3 consists of 15 residues. The V gene lost 2 bases and the J gene lost 1 base, with 11 bases spanning the gap. The germline V gene encodes CDR1 MNHNS and CDR2 SASEGT.

The chain carries TRBV5-1 and TRBJ1-1; D is undetermined. CDR1 is SGHRS and CDR2 is YFSETQ in the germline V gene. The CDR3 sequence is 14 residues long. V lost 5 bases and J 3 bases, leaving 14 bases between the germline ends. CDR3 nucleotide sequence: TGCGCCAGCAGACGAGAACCAATGGACACTGAAGCTTTCTTT. Translation gives CASRREPMDTEAFF.

This clone was observed a handful of times. This sequence joins TRBV6-4 and TRBJ2-5, with D perhaps matching TRBD2 (6 bases). The V and J ends lost 3 bases and 6 bases respectively, with 11 bases between them. The germline V gene has CDR1 MRHNA and CDR2 SNTAGT. The CDR3 has 13 residues. CDR3 sequence (DNA): TGTGCCAGCAGTGAAGCGGAGGGAAAGACCCAGTACTTC. This codes for CASSEAEGKTQYF.

Notes on this clone: At one boundary the junction diverges from the germline segment, which might be a read error. V usage is TRBV5-1 and J usage is TRBJ1-1; maybe TRBD1 (6 bases). This CDR3 region has 17 residues. CDR1 SGHRS and CDR2 YFSETQ come from the germline V gene. CDR3 bases: TGCGCCAGCAGTTTGGGGGGCTCCTACCCACCCAACACTGAAGCTTTCTTT. It codes for CASSLGGSYPPNTEAFF.

This clone was detected once. The chain links TRBV24-1 to TRBJ2-5; D gene uncertain. The CDR3 runs 15 residues. Trimming took 2 bases from V and 1 from J, leaving 10 bases between them. In germline, CDR1 is KGHDR, CDR2 SFDVKD. CDR3 sequence: CATSDSSTGQETQYF. DNA for the CDR3: TGTGCCACCAGTGATTCGTCGACGGGCCAAGAGACCCAGTACTTC.

The rearrangement links TRBV5-1 to TRBJ2-2, with D possibly being TRBD2 (6 bases). The CDR3 has 14 residues. Trimming took 4 bases from V and 5 from J, leaving 12 bases between them. The V gene's germline CDR1 is SGHRS and CDR2 YFSETQ. This chain's CDR3 is CASSRVRGTGELFF. Here the CDR3 DNA reads TGCGCCAGCAGCAGGGTCCGGGGGACCGGGGAGCTGTTTTTT.

V gene TRBV6-6 combines with J gene TRBJ2-2; 9 bases are shared with TRBD2. The CDR3 has 15 amino acids. CDR1 MNHNY and CDR2 SVGAGI come from the germline V gene (reference sequence). V was clipped by 5 bases and J by 2 bases; unmatched bases: 3. The CDR3 coding sequence is TGTGCCAGCAGTATGACTAGCGGTAACACCGGGGAGCTGTTTTTT. It yields the protein CASSMTSGNTGELFF.

The J gene is TRBJ1-2, the V gene TRBV6-5; 8 nucleotides align to TRBD1. The CDR3 contains 13 residues. Germline V gene sequence: CDR1 MNHEY, CDR2 SVGAGI. J lost 0 bases, V lost 9 bases, and 3 bases had no gene match. This CDR3 reads CASRTGPNYGYTF. Written as DNA, the CDR3 is TGTGCCAGTAGGACAGGGCCTAACTATGGCTACACCTTC.

DNA for the CDR3: TGTGCCAGCAGTTTACACAGTAGCAATCAGCCCCAGCATTTT. This sequence encodes CASSLHSSNQPQHF. V gene TRBV28 combines with J gene TRBJ1-5; D gene uncertain. Germline CDR1 and CDR2: MDHEN and SYDVKM. The CDR3 is 14 amino acids. The V and J ends lost 2 bases and 0 bases respectively, with 5 bases between them.